The rows below give T cell receptor beta chains drawn from one sample of a study of metastatic and nonmetastatic thyroid tumors. Using MiXCR, TCRdb re-called clones from the PCR reads. The sample lists tens of thousands of clones, roughly 25% occurring once. Sequenced input: blood. The source is a female donor with papillary thyroid cancer or a benign thyroid nodule (not recorded which). Some clones in this sample may be carry-over from other donors' samples. The CDR3 runs from the conserved cysteine through the conserved F or W. A D gene is named only where the DNA matches it firmly. Size tells how often a clone was seen (once, few, many) or the class of an expanded clone, and some rows leave it out.

V: TRBV29-1
length: 13
size: many
J: TRBJ2-1
D: NA
DNA: TGCAGCCCTACAGGGAGCTCCTACAATGAGCAGTTCTTC
CDR3: CSPTGSSYNEQFF

V: TRBV27
length: 14
size: many
J: TRBJ1-1
D: NA
DNA: TGTGCCAGCAGTTACCAGGGTTCGAACACTGAAGCTTTCTTT
CDR3: CASSYQGSNTEAFF

V: TRBV2
length: 12
size: many
J: TRBJ2-2
D: NA
DNA: TGTGCCAGCAGTAGAGCAAGCGGGGAGCTGTTTTTT
CDR3: CASSRASGELFF

V: TRBV9
length: 16
size: NA
J: TRBJ2-2
D: TRBD2
DNA: TGTGTCAGCAGCCCGCGACTAGCGGTAGACACCGGGGAGCTGTTTTTT
CDR3: CVSSPRLAVDTGELFF

V: TRBV30
length: 12
size: NA
J: TRBJ2-1
D: NA
DNA: TGTGCCTGGGAAAGACAGGCCAATGAGCAGTTCTTC
CDR3: CAWERQANEQFF

V: TRBV19
length: 15
size: few
J: TRBJ2-1
D: NA
DNA: TGTGCCAGTAGTTACGGGGGAGCCTTCTACAATGAGCAGTTCTTC
CDR3: CASSYGGAFYNEQFF

V: TRBV6-1
length: 12
size: many
J: TRBJ2-7
D: NA
DNA: TGTGCCAGCACCCGACTCTCCTACGAGCAGTACTTC
CDR3: CASTRLSYEQYF

V: TRBV27
length: 14
size: many
J: TRBJ2-2
D: NA
DNA: TGTGCCAGCAGTCCGATAGTAAACACCGGGGAGCTGTTTTTT
CDR3: CASSPIVNTGELFF

V: TRBV5-6
length: 14
size: many
J: TRBJ2-7
D: TRBD1
DNA: TGTGCCAGCAGCAGGACAGGGAGGTCCTCCGAGCAGTACTTC
CDR3: CASSRTGRSSEQYF

V: TRBV2
length: 14
size: medium-sized
J: TRBJ2-7
D: NA
DNA: TGTGCCAGCAGCTATACTACTGTATCCTACGAGCAGTACTTC
CDR3: CASSYTTVSYEQYF

V: TRBV5-1
length: 14
size: NA
J: TRBJ2-3
D: NA
DNA: TGCGCCAGCAGCTTTGCGGCAGTAACAGATACGCAGTATTTT
CDR3: CASSFAAVTDTQYF

V: TRBV28
length: 17
size: NA
J: TRBJ2-5
D: TRBD2
DNA: TGTGCCAGCAGTCTTAAATCGGGGGGTGGGGAGAGAGAGACCAAGTACTTC
CDR3: CASSLKSGGGERETKYF

V: TRBV24-1
length: 13
size: NA
J: TRBJ2-1
D: NA
DNA: TGTGCGACCGGTGATAGGGGGATAACTGAGCAGTTCTTC
CDR3: CATGDRGITEQFF

V: TRBV27
length: 17
size: NA
J: TRBJ2-7
D: TRBD1
DNA: TGTGCCATCAGTTGCTCCCAGACAGGGAAAGTCGTTTACGAGCTGTACTTC
CDR3: CAISCSQTGKVVYELYF

V: TRBV6-1
length: 13
size: few
J: TRBJ2-7
D: NA
DNA: TGTGCCAGCAGAGTCGGACGGGATTACGAGCAGTACTTC
CDR3: CASRVGRDYEQYF

V: TRBV18
length: 14
size: many
J: TRBJ1-5
D: TRBD1
DNA: TGTGCCAGCTCCCAACAGGGGTCGGATCAGCCCCAGCATTTT
CDR3: CASSQQGSDQPQHF

V: TRBV5-1
length: 15
size: many
J: TRBJ1-1
D: TRBD1
DNA: TGCGCCAGCAGACGAAGAACAGGGGAAGGGACTGAAGCTTTCTTT
CDR3: CASRRRTGEGTEAFF

V: TRBV6-1
length: 13
size: many
J: TRBJ2-2
D: NA
DNA: TGTGCCAGCGGGGGGACAGAAGTCGGGGAGCTGTTTTTT
CDR3: CASGGTEVGELFF

V: TRBV24-1
length: 13
size: few
J: TRBJ2-7
D: NA
DNA: TGTGCCGCCAGTGACCGTTACTCGACTGAGCAGTACTTC
CDR3: CAASDRYSTEQYF

V: TRBV11-2
length: 14
size: many
J: TRBJ1-2
D: NA
DNA: TGTGCCAGCAGCTTAGTCGGGGGCGCCTATGGCTACACCTTC
CDR3: CASSLVGGAYGYTF